Below are 15 T cell receptor beta chains sequenced from a single sample in a study of OX40 agonist ivuxolimab in advanced cancers. The method was immunoSEQ multiplex PCR; TCRdb's version includes in-frame clones alone and lacks a portion of them. In the table there are roughly 61,000 clones, about nine tenths of which are singletons. This specimen was CD4+ or CD8+ T cells sorted from blood, taken in a trial of the OX40 agonist ivuxolimab. The source of these receptors is an adult with an advanced solid tumor such as melanoma, head and neck, liver or kidney cancer.

The chain uses TRBV4-2 and TRBJ2-7; perhaps TRBD1 as D (5 bases). Germline V CDR1 and CDR2: LGHNA, YNFKEQ. V was trimmed by 2 bases and J by 2 bases, leaving 7 bases between them. The CDR3 extends over 13 amino acids. The CDR3 DNA follows: TGTGCCAGCAGCCAAACAGGTACCTACGAGCAGTACTTC. Translated, it gives CASSQTGTYEQYF.

The genes are TRBV27 and TRBJ1-3, with D possibly TRBD1 on 5 matching bases. Germline V CDR1 and CDR2: MNHEY, SMNVEV (reference sequence). This CDR3 is built from 15 residues. V shed 4 bases and J shed 2 bases, with 12 bases lying between them. The CDR3 protein is CASSSIQGPGNTIYF. In DNA form, the CDR3 reads TGTGCCAGCAGTTCTATTCAGGGTCCTGGAAACACCATATATTTT.

This rearrangement joins TRBV9 to TRBJ2-1, with 13 bases matching TRBD2. Trimming cost V 4 bases and J 8 bases; bases outside gene matches: 12. The CDR3 sequence is 17 residues long. Germline V gives CDR1 SGDLS, CDR2 YYNGEE. The CDR3 here is CASSLDLGLAGRDEQFF. The DNA for the CDR3 is TGTGCCAGCAGCTTAGATTTGGGACTAGCGGGAAGGGATGAGCAGTTCTTC.

This sequence joins TRBV10-3 and TRBJ1-3, with TRBD1 identical over 9 bases. This CDR3 comprises 12 residues. Germline V gene data show CDR1 as ENHRY and CDR2 as SYGVKD. The V segment lost 8 bases and the J segment 8 bases; nucleotides outside the gene matches: 4. CDR3 bases: TGTGCCATCGGACAGGGGATGTACACCATATATTTT. Protein product: CAIGQGMYTIYF.

The rearrangement uses TRBV28 and TRBJ1-4; D perhaps matches TRBD1 (5 bases). The germline gives CDR1 MDHEN, CDR2 SYDVKM. The CDR3 extends over 16 amino acids. Deletions cut 2 bases from V and 0 bases from J, with 10 bases between. CDR3 bases: TGTGCCAGCAGTTTACTCGACAGCACAACTAATGAAAAACTGTTTTTT. Its translation: CASSLLDSTTNEKLFF.

This sequence joins TRBV28 and TRBJ2-6; 10 bases are a match to TRBD1. Germline CDR1 reads MDHEN; CDR2 reads SYDVKM. J was trimmed by 2 bases and V by 6 bases; bases with no gene match: 1. This CDR3 region has 15 residues. CDR3 DNA sequence: TGTGCCAGCAGGGGGACAGGGGCTGGGGCCAACGTCCTGACTTTC. It is translated as CASRGTGAGANVLTF.

The rearrangement joins TRBV6-1 to TRBJ2-7; no clear D. Germline assignment: CDR1 MNHNS and CDR2 SASEGT. Trimming pared 6 bases from V and 7 bases from J, leaving 10 bases between. This CDR3 comprises 11 residues. The CDR3 loop reads CASRSPGEQYF. The CDR3 DNA follows: TGTGCCAGCAGGAGTCCTGGGGAGCAGTACTTC.

Only a few counts were recorded for this clone. Written as DNA, the CDR3 is TGTGCCAGTAGTACCGGGACCCGCCGAGAGACCCAGTACTTC. Its protein is CASSTGTRRETQYF. The chain is built from TRBV19 and TRBJ2-5, with D tentatively TRBD1 or TRBD2 (5 bases each). V gave up 4 bases and J gave up 4 bases, with 13 bases separating them. Germline CDR1 LNHDA, CDR2 SQIVND (reference sequence). This CDR3 region has 14 residues.

This clone was detected once. The genes are TRBV28 and TRBJ1-2; 10 nucleotides align to TRBD1. The V gene's germline CDR1 is MDHEN and CDR2 SYDVKM. The CDR3 is 15 amino acids. V trimming: 3 bases; J trimming: 7 bases; junction bases outside the gene matches: 8. CDR3 region: CASSFVGQGMGGYTF. CDR3 DNA sequence: TGTGCCAGCAGTTTCGTGGGACAGGGGATGGGTGGCTACACCTTC.

The rearrangement links TRBV30 to TRBJ1-3; the D is unclear. V dropped 1 base and J dropped 0 bases, with 7 bases sitting between them. Germline V lookup: CDR1 GTSNPN, CDR2 SVGIG (reference sequence). The CDR3 totals 14 residues. In nucleotides, the CDR3 is TGTGCCTGGAGTGCGGCTAACTCTGGAAACACCATATATTTT. Protein product: CAWSAANSGNTIYF.

The J gene is TRBJ1-4, the V gene TRBV5-1, with a tentative D call TRBD1 (5 bases). The germline V gene encodes CDR1 SGHRS and CDR2 YFSETQ. Trimming stripped 4 bases from V and 7 bases from J, with 26 bases between. The CDR3 has 18 amino acids. CDR3 in amino acids: CASSPRTTNDPVGEKLFF. For the CDR3, the DNA is TGCGCCAGCAGCCCCCGGACAACAAATGATCCGGTGGGTGAAAAACTGTTTTTT.

This chain joins TRBV6-1 and TRBJ1-3; 8 bases agree with TRBD1. The CDR3 spans 17 residues. Per the germline V gene, CDR1 is MNHNS and CDR2 is SASEGT. With 2 bases clipped from V and 3 bases from J, the junction kept 9 bases outside the gene matches. The CDR3 is CASSEYLAGGFGNTIYF. The CDR3 DNA reads as TGTGCCAGCAGTGAATATCTAGCAGGGGGCTTTGGAAACACCATATATTTT.

The chain combines TRBV19 with TRBJ1-5; no reliable D call. This CDR3 contains 13 residues. V lost 3 bases and J 7 bases, leaving 10 bases between the germline ends. From germline, CDR1 is LNHDA and CDR2 SQIVND (reference sequence). The CDR3 spells CASSIEAGQPQHF. DNA of the CDR3: TGTGCCAGTAGTATTGAAGCAGGCCAGCCCCAGCATTTT.

The DNA for the CDR3 is TGTGCCAGCAGCGGGGGGGCACCGAACACCGGGGAGCTGTTTTTT. This codes for CASSGGAPNTGELFF. The rearrangement uses TRBV2 and TRBJ2-2, with 8 nucleotides matching TRBD2. V trimming: 6 bases; J trimming: 0 bases; junction bases outside the gene matches: 3. CDR1 and CDR2 (germline): SNHLY, FYNNEI. The CDR3 is made up of 15 amino acids.

J is TRBJ2-7 and V is TRBV19; D gene unclear. Germline V lookup: CDR1 LNHDA, CDR2 SQIVND (reference sequence). Trimming cost V 3 bases and J 3 bases, with 12 bases left between them. The length of the CDR3 is 14 residues. Here the CDR3 DNA reads TGTGCCAGTAGTATCGGCCAGGATTACTACGAGCAGTACTTC. Amino acid sequence: CASSIGQDYYEQYF.